This TCR beta chain was sequenced during a study of shared clonotypes between healthy human individuals. Study background: Per donor, CD8 memory used one plate, CD8 naive used two, CD4 memory used three and CD4 naive used three.

Genomic DNA of each subset was evenly split across several immunoSEQ plates. The method was immunoSEQ multiplex PCR; TCRdb's version includes in-frame clones alone and lacks a portion of them. Among about 550,000 clones listed, just under 97% were seen once. The CDR3 has 16 amino acids. CDR1 and CDR2 from the germline V gene are MNHEY and SVGAGI. The V end lost 2 bases, the J end lost 6 bases, and 19 bases lay between the germline ends. To note about this clone: The antigen remains undetermined.

General observations from the study: Non-shared clonotypes showed lower generation probabilities than clonotypes common to all four donors.

Naive CD8 cells lacked CD45RO and underwent positive selection for CCR7, leaving out terminally differentiated effector memory CD45RA+ cells. All donors were Caucasian adults living in Nashville, Tennessee. This clonotype was sampled from a woman aged 25-40 years in good health. The V and J genes are TRBV6-5 and TRBJ2-5, with TRBD1 as a possible D gene (6 bases). Sequencing was carried out using naive CD8+ T cells sorted from blood. This chain's CDR3 is CASSYNKPGQRKTQYF. CDR3 nucleotide sequence: TGTGCCAGCAGTTACAACAAACCGGGACAACGAAAGACCCAGTACTTC.